This TCR beta chain was recorded in a study of shared clonotypes between healthy human individuals. Study information: Three plates were used per donor for CD4 naive, three for CD4 memory, two for CD8 naive and one for CD8 memory.

Sorted-subset replicate PCR reactions were performed with approximately 0.2 ug DNA, corresponding to 25,000 to 35,000 T cell genomes. Here immunoSEQ multiplex PCR was the method, and the copy in TCRdb shows in-frame clones only, minus some. Of 2 million to 3 million clones listed, about 92% are singletons. CDR3 length: 15 residues. Germline CDR1 reads MNHEY; CDR2 reads SVGAGI. V was cut by 0 bases and J by 4 bases, with 10 bases left in between. The sequenced sample consisted of naive CD4+ T cells sorted from blood. Documented subset: CD45RA+ positively selected. The rearrangement links TRBV6-5 to TRBJ2-1; D is unresolved. The TCR originated in a man aged 18 to 30 in good health. The chain's CDR3 is CASSYSIAYYNEQFF. CDR3 sequence (DNA): TGTGCCAGCAGTTACTCGATAGCATATTACAATGAGCAGTTCTTC.